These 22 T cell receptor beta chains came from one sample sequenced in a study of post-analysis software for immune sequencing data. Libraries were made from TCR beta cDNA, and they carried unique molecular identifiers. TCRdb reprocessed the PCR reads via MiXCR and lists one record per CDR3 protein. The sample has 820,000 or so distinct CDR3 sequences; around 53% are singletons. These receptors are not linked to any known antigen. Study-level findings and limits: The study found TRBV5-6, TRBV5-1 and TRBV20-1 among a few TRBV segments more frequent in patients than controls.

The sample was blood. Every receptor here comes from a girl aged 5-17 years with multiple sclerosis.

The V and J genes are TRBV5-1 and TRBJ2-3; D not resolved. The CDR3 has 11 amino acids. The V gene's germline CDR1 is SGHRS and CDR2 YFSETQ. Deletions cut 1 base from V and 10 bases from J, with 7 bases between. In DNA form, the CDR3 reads TGCGCCAGCAGCTTGTTCGATGCGCAGTATTTT. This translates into CASSLFDAQYF. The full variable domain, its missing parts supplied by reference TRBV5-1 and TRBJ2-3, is KAGVTQTPRYLIKTRGQQVTLSCSPISGHRSVSWYQQTPGQGLQFLFEYFSETQRNKGNFPGRFSGRQFSNSRSEMNVSTLELGDSALYLCASSLFDAQYFGPGTRLTVL.

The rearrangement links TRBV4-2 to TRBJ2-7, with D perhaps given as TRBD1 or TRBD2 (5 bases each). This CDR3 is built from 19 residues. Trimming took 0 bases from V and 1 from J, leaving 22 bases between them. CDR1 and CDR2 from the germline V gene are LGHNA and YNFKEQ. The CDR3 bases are TGTGCCAGCAGCCAAGATAGCGACAGCTCTCATGCCTTTTCCTACGAGCAGTACTTC. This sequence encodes CASSQDSDSSHAFSYEQYF.

The CDR3 DNA follows: TGTGCCAGCAGCTTAGATCTTCTAGCGGGAGATGAGGGTGAGCAGTTCTTC. It specifies CASSLDLLAGDEGEQFF. V gene TRBV11-2 combines with J gene TRBJ2-1; 10 positions match TRBD2. Germline-derived CDR1 and CDR2 are SGHAT and FQNNGV. Germline trimming cut 0 bases from V and 9 bases from J; bases unmatched to any gene: 11. There are 17 residues in the CDR3.

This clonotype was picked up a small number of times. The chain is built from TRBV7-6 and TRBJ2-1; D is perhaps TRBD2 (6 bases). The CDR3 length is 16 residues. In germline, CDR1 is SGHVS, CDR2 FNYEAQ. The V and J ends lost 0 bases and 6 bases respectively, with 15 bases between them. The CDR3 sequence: CASSLALGGPGNEQFF. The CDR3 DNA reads TGTGCCAGCAGCTTAGCGCTCGGAGGGCCCGGCAATGAGCAGTTCTTC.

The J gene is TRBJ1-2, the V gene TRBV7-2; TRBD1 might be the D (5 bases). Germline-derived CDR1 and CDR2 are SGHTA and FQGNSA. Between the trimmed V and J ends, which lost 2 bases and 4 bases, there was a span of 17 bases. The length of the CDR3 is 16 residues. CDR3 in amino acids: CASSLRDPGRAYGYTF. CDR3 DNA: TGTGCCAGCAGCTTAAGGGATCCAGGGAGGGCCTATGGCTACACCTTC.

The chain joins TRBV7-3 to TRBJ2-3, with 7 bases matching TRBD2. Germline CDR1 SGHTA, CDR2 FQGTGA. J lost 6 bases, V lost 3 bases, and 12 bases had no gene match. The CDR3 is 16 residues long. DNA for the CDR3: TGTGCCAGCAGCTTGGGGCTAGCGGTAAGGTCGGATACGCAGTATTTT. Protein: CASSLGLAVRSDTQYF.

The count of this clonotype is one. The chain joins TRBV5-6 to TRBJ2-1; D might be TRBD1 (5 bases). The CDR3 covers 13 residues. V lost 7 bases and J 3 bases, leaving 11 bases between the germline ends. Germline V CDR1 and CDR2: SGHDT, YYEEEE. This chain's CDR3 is CASLKTDYNEQFF. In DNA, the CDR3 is TGTGCCAGCCTCAAGACAGACTACAATGAGCAGTTCTTC.

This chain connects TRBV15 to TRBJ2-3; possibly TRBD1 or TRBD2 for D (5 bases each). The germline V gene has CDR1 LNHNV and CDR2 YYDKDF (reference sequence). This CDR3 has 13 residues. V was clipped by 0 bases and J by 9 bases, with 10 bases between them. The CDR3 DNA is TGTGCCACCAGCAGAGATCGTCGGGACACGCAGTATTTT. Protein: CATSRDRRDTQYF.

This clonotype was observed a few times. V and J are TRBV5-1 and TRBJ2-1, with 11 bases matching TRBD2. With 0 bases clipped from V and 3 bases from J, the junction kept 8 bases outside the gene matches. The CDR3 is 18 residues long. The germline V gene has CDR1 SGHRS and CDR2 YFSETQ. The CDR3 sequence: CASSLEPSSGRRYNEQFF. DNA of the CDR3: TGCGCCAGCAGCTTGGAACCGTCTAGCGGGAGGCGCTACAATGAGCAGTTCTTC.

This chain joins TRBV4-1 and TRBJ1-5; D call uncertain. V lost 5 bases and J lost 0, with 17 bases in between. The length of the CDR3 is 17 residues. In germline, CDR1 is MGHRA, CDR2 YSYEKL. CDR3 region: CASSSLPDGTSNQPQHF. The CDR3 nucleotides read TGCGCCAGCAGCTCTCTTCCTGACGGAACTAGCAATCAGCCCCAGCATTTT.

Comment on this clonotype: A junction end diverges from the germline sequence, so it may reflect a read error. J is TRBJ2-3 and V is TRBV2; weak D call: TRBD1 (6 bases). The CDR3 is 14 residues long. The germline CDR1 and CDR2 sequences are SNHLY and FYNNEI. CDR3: CASSDQGWADTRYF. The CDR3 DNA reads TGTGCCAGCAGTGACCAGGGGTGGGCAGATACGCGGTATTTT.

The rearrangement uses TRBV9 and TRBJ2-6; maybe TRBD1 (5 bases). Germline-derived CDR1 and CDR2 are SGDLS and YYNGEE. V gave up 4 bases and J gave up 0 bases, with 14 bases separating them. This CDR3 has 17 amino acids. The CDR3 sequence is CASSPQGPPSGANVLTF. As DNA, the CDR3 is TGTGCCAGCAGCCCTCAGGGTCCTCCCTCTGGGGCCAACGTCCTGACTTTC.

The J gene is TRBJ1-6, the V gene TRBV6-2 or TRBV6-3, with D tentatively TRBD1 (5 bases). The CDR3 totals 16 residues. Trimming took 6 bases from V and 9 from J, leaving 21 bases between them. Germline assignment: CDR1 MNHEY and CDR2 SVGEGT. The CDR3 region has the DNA TGTGCCAGCAGCGACGGGACCGAGCTATTTGTTTCACCCCTCCACTTT. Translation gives CASSDGTELFVSPLHF.

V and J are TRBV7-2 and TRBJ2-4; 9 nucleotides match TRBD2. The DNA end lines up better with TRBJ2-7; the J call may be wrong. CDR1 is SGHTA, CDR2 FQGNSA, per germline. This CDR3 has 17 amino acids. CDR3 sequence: CASSLTVGGRAPYEQYF. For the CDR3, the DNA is TGTGCCAGCAGCTTAACGGTCGGCGGGAGGGCCCCCTACGAGCAGTACTTC.

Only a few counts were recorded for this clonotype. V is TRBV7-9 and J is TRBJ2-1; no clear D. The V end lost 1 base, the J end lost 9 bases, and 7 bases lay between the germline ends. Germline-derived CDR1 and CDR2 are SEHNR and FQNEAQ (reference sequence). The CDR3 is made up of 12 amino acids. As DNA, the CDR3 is TGTGCCAGCAGCTTAGATTGGGGTGAGCAGTTCTTC. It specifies CASSLDWGEQFF.

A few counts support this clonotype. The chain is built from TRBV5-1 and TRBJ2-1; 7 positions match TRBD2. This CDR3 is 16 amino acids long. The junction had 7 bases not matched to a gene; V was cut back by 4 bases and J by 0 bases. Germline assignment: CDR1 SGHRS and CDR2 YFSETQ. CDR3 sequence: CASSIGGVSSYNEQFF. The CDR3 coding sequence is TGCGCCAGCAGCATTGGGGGGGTTAGCTCCTACAATGAGCAGTTCTTC.

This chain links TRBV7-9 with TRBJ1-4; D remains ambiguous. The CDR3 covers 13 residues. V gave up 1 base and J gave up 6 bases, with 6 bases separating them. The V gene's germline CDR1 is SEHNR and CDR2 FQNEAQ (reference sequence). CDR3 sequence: CASSLGPYEKLFF. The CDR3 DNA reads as TGTGCCAGCAGCTTAGGGCCCTATGAAAAACTGTTTTTT.

This CDR3 is CATSSHSQGPEAFF. In DNA form, the CDR3 reads TGTGCCACCAGCAGTCACTCCCAGGGTCCTGAAGCTTTCTTT. V usage is TRBV15 and J usage is TRBJ1-1; D might be TRBD1 (5 bases). This CDR3 region has 14 residues. Germline assignment: CDR1 LNHNV and CDR2 YYDKDF (reference sequence). The ends were cut back, 3 bases at V and 6 bases at J, with 14 bases in the middle.

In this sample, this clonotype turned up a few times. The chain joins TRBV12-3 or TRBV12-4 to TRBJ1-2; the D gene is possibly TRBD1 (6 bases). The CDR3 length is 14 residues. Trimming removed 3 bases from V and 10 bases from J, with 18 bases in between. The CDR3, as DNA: TGTGCCAGCAGTTTCTCCGGGGGCCCTAGAGCCTACACCTTC. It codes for CASSFSGGPRAYTF.

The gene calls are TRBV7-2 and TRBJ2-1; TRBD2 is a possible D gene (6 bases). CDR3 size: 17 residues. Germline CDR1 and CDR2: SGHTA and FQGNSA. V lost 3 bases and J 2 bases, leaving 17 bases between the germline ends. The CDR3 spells CASSLAGPGSTYNEQFF. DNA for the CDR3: TGTGCCAGCAGCTTGGCGGGACCAGGGAGCACCTACAATGAGCAGTTCTTC.

Written as DNA, the CDR3 is TGTGCCACCAGCAGAGTATATGGCAGGGGAAATGGCTACACCTTC. Amino acid sequence: CATSRVYGRGNGYTF. V gene TRBV15 combines with J gene TRBJ1-2; a weak D match, TRBD1 (6 bases). V was cut by 1 base and J by 6 bases, with 15 bases left in between. CDR3 length: 15 amino acids. Germline V gives CDR1 LNHNV, CDR2 YYDKDF (reference sequence).

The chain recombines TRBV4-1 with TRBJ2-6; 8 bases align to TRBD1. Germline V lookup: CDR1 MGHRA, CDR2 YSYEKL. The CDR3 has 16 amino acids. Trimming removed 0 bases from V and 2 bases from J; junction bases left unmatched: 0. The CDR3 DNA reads TGCGCCAGCAGCCAAGAGACAGGGGCTGGGGCCAACGTCCTGACTTTC. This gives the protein CASSQETGAGANVLTF.